These 27 T cell receptor beta chains were all obtained from the same sample, sequenced in a study of T cells in Graves' hyperthyroidism and ophthalmopathy. Template material for amplifying TCR beta CDR3 regions consisted of RNA transcripts. HTBI primers were the set used in a first-round RT-PCR of the TCR CDR3. TCRdb re-called the multiplex PCR reads with MiXCR, one entry per CDR3 protein. The sample consists of hundreds of thousands of distinct CDR3 sequences, about 43% of them appearing once. Sequencing was performed on peripheral blood or thyroid tissue (not recorded which). The source is a young woman with Graves' hyperthyroidism.

This clonotype showed up just once. A single base separates this from a much larger clone, so it may be a read error. No conserved phenylalanine or tryptophan ends this CDR3, so it is likely a read error. The chain combines TRBV29-1 with TRBJ1-1; TRBD1 might be the D (6 bases). V gave up 6 bases and J gave up 7 bases, with 12 bases separating them. CDR1 is SQVTM and CDR2 is ANQGSEA in the germline V gene. The CDR3 loop spans 11 amino acids. Here the CDR3 reads CSVQGTVEAFL. CDR3 coding DNA: TGCAGCGTGCAGGGGACGGTTGAAGCTTTCCTT.

The rearrangement links TRBV5-1 to TRBJ1-4, with D perhaps TRBD1 (5 bases). The length of the CDR3 is 15 residues. V was clipped by 5 bases and J by 5 bases, with 16 bases between them. Germline V CDR1 and CDR2: SGHRS, YFSETQ. The CDR3 bases are TGCGCCAGCAGTCGTGGCGGGACGGAGAATGAAAAACTGTTTTTT. Residues: CASSRGGTENEKLFF.

With respect to this clonotype: An end of the junction does not agree with germline; a read error may underlie this. The chain recombines TRBV2 with TRBJ2-5; D call uncertain. The CDR3 has 13 amino acids. Germline CDR1 SNHLY, CDR2 FYNNEI. CDR3 amino acids: CACSKGGQETQYF. CDR3 coding DNA: TGTGCCTGCAGTAAAGGTGGGCAAGAGACCCAGTACTTC.

In this sample, this clonotype turned up many times. Here the CDR3 reads CASSLGQGWGETQYF. In DNA, the CDR3 is TGTGCCAGCAGCCTCGGACAGGGATGGGGAGAGACCCAGTACTTC. This chain links TRBV7-6 with TRBJ2-5; 8 bases align to TRBD1. The CDR3 spans 15 residues. Germline assignment: CDR1 SGHVS and CDR2 FNYEAQ. J gave up 4 bases and V 5 bases, and 9 bases lay outside the gene matches.

The CDR3 sequence is CASSLGYNYGYTF. The CDR3 DNA sequence: TGTGCCAGCAGTTTAGGGTATAACTATGGCTACACCTTC. The chain recombines TRBV2 with TRBJ1-2; no reliable D call. The germline CDR1 and CDR2 sequences are SNHLY and FYNNEI. Trimming stripped 5 bases from V and 1 base from J, with 8 bases between. The CDR3 is made up of 13 amino acids.

The chain carries TRBV5-1 and TRBJ2-3; D gene ambiguous. CDR1 and CDR2 from the germline V gene are SGHRS and YFSETQ. This CDR3 has 12 amino acids. V was clipped by 5 bases and J by 6 bases, with 10 bases between them. The CDR3 here is CASSPSSDTQYF. The CDR3 DNA reads TGCGCCAGCAGTCCCTCCTCGGATACGCAGTATTTT. The whole variable domain, remainder taken from reference TRBV5-1 and TRBJ2-3, is KAGVTQTPRYLIKTRGQQVTLSCSPISGHRSVSWYQQTPGQGLQFLFEYFSETQRNKGNFPGRFSGRQFSNSRSEMNVSTLELGDSALYLCASSPSSDTQYFGPGTRLTVL.

This clonotype has only one observation. The gene calls are TRBV7-6 and TRBJ2-7; D not resolved. The CDR3 spans 13 residues. Trimming took off 5 bases at V and 3 bases at J, with 11 bases between the two ends. The germline V gene has CDR1 SGHVS and CDR2 FNYEAQ. For the CDR3, the DNA is TGTGCCAGCAGCCGAGTACTTGGCTACGAGCAGTACTTC. Its protein product is CASSRVLGYEQYF. The variable domain in full, with the rest retrieved from reference TRBV7-6 and TRBJ2-7, is GAGVSQSPRYKVTKRGQDVALRCDPISGHVSLYWYRQALGQGPEFLTYFNYEAQQDKSGLPNDRFSAERPEGSISTLTIQRTEQRDSAMYRCASSRVLGYEQYFGPGTRLTVT.

A word on this clonotype: The CDR3 end shows no conserved phenylalanine or tryptophan, and so a read error is likely. V is TRBV7-9 and J is TRBJ2-7, with TRBD1 matching 8 bases. V lost 5 bases, J lost 1 base, and 4 bases stayed unmatched. The CDR3 spans 14 residues. Looked up from germline, CDR1 is SEHNR and CDR2 is FQNEAQ (reference sequence). CDR3 sequence reads: CASSPGGPSYEQYL. The CDR3 region has the DNA TGTGCCAGCAGCCCAGGGGGCCCTTCCTACGAGCAGTACCTC.

The V and J genes are TRBV12-3 or TRBV12-4 and TRBJ1-5; no clear D. V was clipped by 5 bases and J by 4 bases, with 9 bases between them. The CDR3 sequence is 13 residues long. The CDR3 spells CASSPFRNQPQHF. The CDR3 nucleotides are TGTGCCAGCAGTCCCTTCAGGAATCAGCCCCAGCATTTT.

The sample holds one count of this clonotype. The chain recombines TRBV25-1 with TRBJ1-5, with no clear D. The CDR3 sequence is 15 residues long. Germline CDR1 and CDR2: MGHDK and SYGVNS. The V end lost 4 bases, the J end lost 7 bases, and 17 bases lay between the germline ends. For the CDR3, the DNA is TGTGCCAGCAGTGGGATCGGCAGGCCAGGACAGCCCCAGCATTTT. It encodes CASSGIGRPGQPQHF.

This clonotype was detected ten times or more. This chain uses TRBV29-1 with TRBJ2-2, with D possibly being TRBD1 or TRBD2 (5 bases each). This CDR3 contains 14 residues. Germline V lookup: CDR1 SQVTM, CDR2 ANQGSEA. Trimming pared 4 bases from V and 2 bases from J, leaving 11 bases between. CDR3 bases: TGCAGCGTTGGACACGGGGCCAACACCGGGGAGCTGTTTTTT. Translated: CSVGHGANTGELFF.

The chain employs TRBV20-1 and TRBJ2-7, with a tentative D call TRBD2 (6 bases). Per the germline V gene, CDR1 is DFQATT and CDR2 is SNEGSKA (reference sequence). V was shortened by 5 bases and J by 1 base, with 12 bases between the two germline ends. CDR3 length equals 13 residues. This CDR3 reads CSAPGGPSYEQYF. DNA for the CDR3: TGCAGTGCTCCCGGGGGTCCGTCCTACGAGCAGTACTTC.

This clonotype was observed many times. The rearrangement uses TRBV29-1 and TRBJ1-1, with D perhaps TRBD1 (6 bases). This CDR3 is built from 11 residues. Germline CDR1 and CDR2: SQVTM and ANQGSEA. The V and J ends lost 5 bases and 11 bases respectively, with 15 bases between them. CDR3 in amino acids: CSVRRTELAFF. The CDR3 DNA sequence: TGCAGCGTTAGACGGACAGAATTGGCTTTCTTT. Based on the CDR3 plus reference TRBV29-1 and TRBJ1-1, the full variable domain is SAVISQKPSRDICQRGTSLTIQCQVDSQVTMMFWYRQQPGQSLTLIATANQGSEATYESGFVIDKFPISRPNLTFSTLTVSNMSPEDSSIYLCSVRRTELAFFGQGTRLTVV.

The DNA of the CDR3 is TGTGCCACCAGCAGAGGGACAGGTTACAATCAGCCCCAGCATTTT. It encodes CATSRGTGYNQPQHF. The chain links TRBV15 to TRBJ1-5; 7 bases match TRBD1. Per germline, CDR1 LNHNV and CDR2 YYDKDF (reference sequence). The ends lost 1 base at V and 3 bases at J; junction bases unmatched: 3. The CDR3 covers 15 residues. Supplemented by reference TRBV15 and TRBJ1-5, the full variable domain reads DAMVIQNPRYQVTQFGKPVTLSCSQTLNHNVMYWYQQKSSQAPKLLFHYYDKDFNNEADTPDNFQSRRPNTSFCFLDIRSPGLGDTAMYLCATSRGTGYNQPQHFGDGTRLSIL.

The rearrangement uses TRBV7-9 and TRBJ1-5; D is unresolved. Per the germline V gene, CDR1 is SEHNR and CDR2 is FQNEAQ (reference sequence). This CDR3 comprises 12 residues. Trimming cost V 6 bases and J 6 bases, with 9 bases left between them. CDR3 nucleotides: TGTGCCAGCAGTTCGGAGGGTCAGCCCCAGCATTTT. It yields the protein CASSSEGQPQHF.

This clonotype was counted ten times or more. This chain uses TRBV7-9 with TRBJ1-1, with TRBD1 identical over 8 bases. CDR1 and CDR2 from the germline V gene are SEHNR and FQNEAQ (reference sequence). V dropped 6 bases and J dropped 0; count of bases not matched to a gene: 3. The CDR3 has 14 amino acids. CDR3 loop: CASRLTGVNTEAFF. The CDR3 nucleotides are TGTGCCAGCAGACTGACAGGGGTGAACACTGAAGCTTTCTTT.

The chain combines TRBV29-1 with TRBJ2-6; D may be TRBD1 (5 bases). CDR3 length: 16 residues. From germline, CDR1 is SQVTM and CDR2 ANQGSEA. V dropped 1 base and J dropped 2 bases, with 12 bases sitting between them. DNA of the CDR3: TGCAGCGTTGAAGGACAGATGAACACTGGGGCCAACGTCCTGACTTTC. It yields the protein CSVEGQMNTGANVLTF.

The genes are TRBV5-1 and TRBJ2-2; the D is unclear. The length of the CDR3 is 10 residues. Trimming took 7 bases from V and 5 from J, leaving 3 bases between them. Germline V gives CDR1 SGHRS, CDR2 YFSETQ. The CDR3 nucleotides read TGCGCCAGCGCGACCGGGGAGCTGTTTTTT. This sequence encodes CASATGELFF.

The table lists this clonotype with many counts. The V gene is TRBV2, the J gene TRBJ2-2; D might be TRBD1 or TRBD2, each matching 5 bases. This CDR3 is built from 14 residues. V was cut by 5 bases and J by 6 bases, with 13 bases left in between. CDR1 and CDR2 from the germline V gene are SNHLY and FYNNEI. CDR3 sequence: CASSYRGLAGELFF. CDR3 in DNA: TGTGCCAGCAGTTACCGGGGCCTCGCCGGGGAGCTGTTTTTT.

The rearrangement joins TRBV5-1 to TRBJ2-5, with TRBD1 matching over 9 bases. CDR3 length equals 13 residues. With V trimmed by 4 bases and J by 5 bases, 3 bases remained unmatched. The germline gives CDR1 SGHRS, CDR2 YFSETQ. The CDR3 nucleotides read TGCGCCAGCAGCAACAGGGGGCTCGAGACCCAGTACTTC. Translated: CASSNRGLETQYF.

The V call is TRBV29-1, the J call TRBJ2-7; no reliable D call. The CDR3 length is 12 residues. Trimming pared 4 bases from V and 1 base from J, leaving 8 bases between. Germline loops: CDR1 SQVTM, CDR2 ANQGSEA. CDR3 nucleotides: TGCAGCGTTGCCACTCGGTCCTACGAGCAGTACTTC. Its protein product is CSVATRSYEQYF.

The rearrangement uses TRBV19 and TRBJ2-6; D not resolved. Germline CDR1 is LNHDA and CDR2 is SQIVND (reference sequence). Trimming removed 1 base at V and 0 bases at J, with 10 bases between. The CDR3 runs 17 residues. CDR3 in amino acids: CASSIVGRSSGANVLTF. CDR3 nucleotides: TGTGCCAGTAGTATAGTAGGACGGAGCTCTGGGGCCAACGTCCTGACTTTC.

The chain links TRBV5-1 to TRBJ2-7, with D tentatively TRBD1 (6 bases). The germline V gene has CDR1 SGHRS and CDR2 YFSETQ. Trimming removed 0 bases at V and 0 bases at J, with 13 bases between. The length of the CDR3 is 16 residues. The CDR3 bases are TGCGCCAGCAGCTTGGAAATCAGGGGACCCTCCTACGAGCAGTACTTC. The encoded protein is CASSLEIRGPSYEQYF.

This rearrangement joins TRBV12-5 to TRBJ1-5; weak D call: TRBD1 (6 bases). The V end lost 4 bases, the J end lost 6 bases, and 13 bases lay between the germline ends. This CDR3 region has 14 residues. The germline gives CDR1 LGHNT, CDR2 FRNRAP. CDR3 sequence: CASGSSGVTQPQHF. CDR3 nucleotide sequence: TGTGCTAGTGGTTCTTCAGGGGTAACTCAGCCCCAGCATTTT.

This clonotype was counted a few times. The J gene is TRBJ2-5, the V gene TRBV7-9, with D possibly being TRBD2 (5 bases). Deletions cut 1 base from V and 2 bases from J, with 8 bases between. The CDR3 has 14 amino acids. Germline CDR1 is SEHNR and CDR2 is FQNEAQ (reference sequence). CDR3 residues: CASSLVLAQETQYF. The CDR3 DNA follows: TGTGCCAGCAGCTTAGTTCTAGCACAAGAGACCCAGTACTTC.

This clonotype was counted ten times or more. V and J are TRBV7-9 and TRBJ1-1; D is unresolved. This CDR3 region has 12 residues. Germline CDR1 is SEHNR and CDR2 is FQNEAQ (reference sequence). Trimming cost V 3 bases and J 11 bases, with 13 bases left between them. CDR3 in amino acids: CASSFMSSGAFF. The CDR3 coding sequence is TGTGCCAGCAGCTTTATGTCCTCCGGGGCTTTCTTT.

This clonotype was observed a few times. The chain has TRBV7-9 and TRBJ2-3; 9 bases match TRBD2. V lost 5 bases and J lost 6; bases outside the gene matches: 6. The CDR3 runs to 14 residues. Germline values: CDR1 SEHNR, CDR2 FQNEAQ (reference sequence). CDR3 DNA: TGTGCCAGCAGCCTGCTGACTAGCGGTGATACGCAGTATTTT. Amino acid sequence: CASSLLTSGDTQYF. Full variable domain (rest looked up from reference TRBV7-9 and TRBJ2-3): DTGVSQNPRHKITKRGQNVTFRCDPISEHNRLYWYRQTLGQGPEFLTYFQNEAQLEKSRLLSDRFSAERPKGSFSTLEIQRTEQGDSAMYLCASSLLTSGDTQYFGPGTRLTVL.